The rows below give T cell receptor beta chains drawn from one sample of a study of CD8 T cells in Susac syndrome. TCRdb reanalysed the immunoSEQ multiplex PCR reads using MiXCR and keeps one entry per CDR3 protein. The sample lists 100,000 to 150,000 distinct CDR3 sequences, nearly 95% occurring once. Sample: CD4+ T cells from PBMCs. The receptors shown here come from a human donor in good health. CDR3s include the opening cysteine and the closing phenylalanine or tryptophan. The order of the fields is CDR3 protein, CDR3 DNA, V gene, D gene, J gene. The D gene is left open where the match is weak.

CDR3: CASRAPLGQGVGYGYTF
DNA: TGTGCCAGCAGGGCCCCACTGGGACAGGGGGTAGGCTATGGCTACACCTTC
V: TRBV28
D: TRBD1
J: TRBJ1-2

CDR3: CASSAGTGTAYEQYF
DNA: TGTGCCAGCTCAGCCGGGACAGGAACGGCCTACGAGCAGTACTTC
V: TRBV18
D: TRBD1
J: TRBJ2-7

CDR3: CASSLGGGAGANYGYTF
DNA: TGTGCCAGCAGCTTAGGGGGAGGGGCCGGGGCTAACTATGGCTACACCTTC
V: TRBV7-2
D: .
J: TRBJ1-2

CDR3: CASSRGEKLFF
DNA: TGTGCCAGCAGTAGGGGTGAAAAACTGTTTTTT
V: TRBV7-9
D: .
J: TRBJ1-4

CDR3: CSARDRAGLFQYF
DNA: TGCAGTGCTAGAGATAGAGCAGGGCTCTTCCAGTACTTC
V: TRBV20-1
D: .
J: TRBJ2-5

CDR3: CSVKTTGTDQETQYF
DNA: TGCAGCGTCAAAACCACCGGGACAGACCAAGAGACCCAGTACTTC
V: TRBV29-1
D: TRBD1
J: TRBJ2-5

CDR3: CAWSVVGAGSYNEQFF
DNA: TGTGCCTGGAGTGTGGTGGGAGCGGGGTCCTACAATGAGCAGTTCTTC
V: TRBV30
D: TRBD2
J: TRBJ2-1

CDR3: CASRSGLGNNEQFF
DNA: TGTGCCAGCAGGTCGGGACTAGGTAACAATGAGCAGTTCTTC
V: TRBV2
D: TRBD2
J: TRBJ2-1

CDR3: CASSQTSSGANVLTF
DNA: TGTGCCAGCAGCCAAACGAGCTCTGGGGCCAACGTCCTGACTTTC
V: TRBV3-1
D: .
J: TRBJ2-6

CDR3: CASSPGHSGNQPQHF
DNA: TGTGCCAGCAGCCCCGGGCATTCGGGCAATCAGCCCCAGCATTTT
V: TRBV12-3/TRBV12-4
D: .
J: TRBJ1-5

CDR3: CSARHGETQYF
DNA: TGCAGCGCCAGACATGGGGAGACCCAGTACTTC
V: TRBV29-1
D: .
J: TRBJ2-5